One sample yielded the 12 T cell receptor beta chains listed below, sequenced in a study of post-analysis software for immune sequencing data. Points from the study as a whole: Relative to controls, patients had several TRBV segments at higher frequency, with TRBV5-6, TRBV5-1 and TRBV20-1 among these.

Unique molecular identifiers had been added to the TCR beta cDNA libraries. In TCRdb, the PCR reads were re-called with MiXCR into one record per CDR3 protein. This table holds more than 500,000 distinct CDR3 sequences, around a third found once. The antigens these receptors bind are not known. What was sequenced was blood. These receptors came from a girl aged 2 to 17 with multiple sclerosis.

V is TRBV6-5 and J is TRBJ2-7; TRBD1 aligns across 10 bases. Losses at the gene ends were 5 bases for V and 7 bases for J; bases not matched to a gene: 14. Germline lookup yields CDR1 MNHEY and CDR2 SVGAGI. This CDR3 is 16 amino acids long. CDR3 residues: CASSLVPGQGFGEQYF. The CDR3 DNA sequence: TGTGCCAGCAGTCTAGTTCCGGGACAGGGGTTCGGAGAGCAGTACTTC.

At least ten counts were recorded for this clonotype. A much larger clone sits a single nucleotide away, making a read error possible. The chain links TRBV7-2 to TRBJ2-2; 9 positions agree with TRBD2. With 1 base clipped from V and 7 bases from J, the junction kept 4 bases outside the gene matches. CDR3 length equals 15 residues. Germline values: CDR1 SGHTA, CDR2 FQGNSA. The CDR3 sequence is CASSLGGGACGELFF. CDR3 nucleotide sequence: TGTGCCAGCAGCTTAGGCGGGGGGGCTTGCGGGGAGCTGTTTTTT.

The chain has TRBV18 and TRBJ2-5; D remains unclear. The V gene lost 0 bases and the J gene lost 5 bases, with 13 bases spanning the gap. CDR3 length: 15 amino acids. Germline assignment: CDR1 KGHSH and CDR2 LQKENI. CDR3 in DNA: TGTGCCAGCTCACCACCGTCCAGTGATGGGGAGACCCAGTACTTC. This codes for CASSPPSSDGETQYF.

Note on this clonotype: The junction departs from germline at one end; a sequencing error may be responsible. The genes are TRBV29-1 and TRBJ1-2; D gene uncertain. CDR1 is SQVTM and CDR2 is ANQGSEA in the germline V gene. The CDR3 totals 13 residues. Written as DNA, the CDR3 is TGCAGCGGTGAATCGGTGGATAACTATGGCTACACCTTC. Translation gives CSGESVDNYGYTF. The whole variable domain, remainder taken from reference TRBV29-1 and TRBJ1-2, is SAVISQKPSRDICQRGTSLTIQCQVDSQVTMMFWYRQQPGQSLTLIATANQGSEATYESGFVIDKFPISRPNLTFSTLTVSNMSPEDSSIYLCSGESVDNYGYTFGSGTRLTVV.

Ten or more counts support this clonotype. This chain connects TRBV5-6 to TRBJ2-7; D not resolved. The CDR3 sequence is 13 residues long. CDR1 SGHDT and CDR2 YYEEEE come from the germline V gene. V lost 0 bases to trimming and J lost 3 bases, with 7 bases between them. The CDR3 protein is CASSLGASYEQYF. Written as DNA, the CDR3 is TGTGCCAGCAGCTTGGGGGCCAGCTACGAGCAGTACTTC.

The chain joins TRBV7-2 to TRBJ2-5; 8 nucleotides line up with TRBD2. Near its end, the DNA agrees better with TRBJ2-7, so the J call may be wrong. This CDR3 contains 15 residues. Germline loops: CDR1 SGHTA, CDR2 FQGNSA. DNA of the CDR3: TGTGCCAGCAGCCCCCGGGCCCCAGCGGGGGCCGAGCAGTACTTC. It yields the protein CASSPRAPAGAEQYF.

This clonotype was detected only a few times. CDR3 sequence: CASSFLREETQYF. The CDR3 nucleotides are TGTGCCAGCAGTTTTCTGAGGGAGGAGACCCAGTACTTC. The chain is built from TRBV28 and TRBJ2-5; maybe TRBD2 (5 bases). V lost 3 bases to trimming and J lost 5 bases, with 10 bases between them. Germline V gene lookup returns CDR1 MDHEN and CDR2 SYDVKM. This CDR3 has 13 residues.

V and J are TRBV12-5 and TRBJ1-1; 8 bases line up with TRBD1. Trimming cost V 6 bases and J 11 bases; bases outside gene matches: 5. CDR3 length equals 11 residues. The germline V gene encodes CDR1 LGHNT and CDR2 FRNRAP. The CDR3 region has the DNA TGTGCTAGTGGGACAGGGGAAGGGGCTTTCTTT. The encoded protein is CASGTGEGAFF. The full variable domain, its missing parts supplied by reference TRBV12-5 and TRBJ1-1, is DARVTQTPRHKVTEMGQEVTMRCQPILGHNTVFWYRQTMMQGLELLAYFRNRAPLDDSGMPKDRFSAEMPDATLATLKIQPSEPRDSAVYFCASGTGEGAFFGQGTRLTVV.

The J gene is TRBJ2-2, the V gene TRBV6-1; weak D call: TRBD1 (6 bases). V was trimmed by 8 bases and J by 5 bases, leaving 15 bases between them. The CDR3 is made up of 14 amino acids. CDR1 is MNHNS and CDR2 is SASEGT in the germline V gene. The CDR3 spells CASAGSGETGELFF. Here the CDR3 DNA reads TGTGCCAGCGCTGGATCAGGGGAGACCGGGGAGCTGTTTTTT.

V and J are TRBV5-1 and TRBJ2-7, with no clear D. V was pared by 0 bases and J by 3 bases, with 16 bases between. This CDR3 is 16 amino acids long. CDR1 and CDR2 from the germline V gene are SGHRS and YFSETQ. This CDR3 is CASSLGSDTRYYEQYF. CDR3 DNA: TGCGCCAGCAGCTTGGGGTCAGACACGCGCTACTACGAGCAGTACTTC.

This clonotype has ten or more counts. The J gene is TRBJ2-3, the V gene TRBV20-1, with D unresolved. Deletions cut 6 bases from V and 6 bases from J, with 13 bases between. This CDR3 region has 12 residues. From germline, CDR1 is DFQATT and CDR2 SNEGSKA (reference sequence). The CDR3 region has the DNA TGCAGTGCGCCCACCGGTTGGGATACGCAGTATTTT. The encoded protein is CSAPTGWDTQYF.

The rearrangement uses TRBV2 and TRBJ1-1; D is unclear. V shed 3 bases and J shed 3 bases, with 14 bases lying between them. This CDR3 is 15 amino acids long. Germline V gene lookup returns CDR1 SNHLY and CDR2 FYNNEI. The DNA of the CDR3 is TGTGCCAGCAGTGAGGAAGGGATGGTTTACACTGAAGCTTTCTTT. The encoded protein is CASSEEGMVYTEAFF.